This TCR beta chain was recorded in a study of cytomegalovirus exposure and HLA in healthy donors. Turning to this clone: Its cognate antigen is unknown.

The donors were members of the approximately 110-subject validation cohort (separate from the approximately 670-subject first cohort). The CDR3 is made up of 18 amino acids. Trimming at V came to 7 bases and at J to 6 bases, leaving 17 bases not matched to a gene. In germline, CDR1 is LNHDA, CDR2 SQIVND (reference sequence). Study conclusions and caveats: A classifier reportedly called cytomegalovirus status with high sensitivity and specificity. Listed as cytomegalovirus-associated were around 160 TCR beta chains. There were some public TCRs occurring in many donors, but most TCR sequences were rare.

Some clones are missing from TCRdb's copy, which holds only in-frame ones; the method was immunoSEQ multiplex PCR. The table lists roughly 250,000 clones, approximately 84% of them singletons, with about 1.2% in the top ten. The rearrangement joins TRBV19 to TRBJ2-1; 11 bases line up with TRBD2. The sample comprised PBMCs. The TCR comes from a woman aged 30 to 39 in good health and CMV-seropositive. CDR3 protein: CASTTSILAGGLRNEQFF. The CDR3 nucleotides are TGTGCCAGTACCACGTCGATCTTAGCGGGAGGGCTCCGCAATGAGCAGTTCTTC.